The clone carrying this TCR beta chain was seen more than once but under ten times. This sample stems from a study of chemoradiotherapy in HPV16-positive cancers. Turning to the study itself: Candidate HPV-specific clones and shared TCR motifs came from two HPV16-positive patients.

Germline CDR1 SEHNR, CDR2 FQNEAQ (reference sequence). The CDR3 contains 13 residues. Trimming removed 4 bases at V and 3 bases at J, with 10 bases between. TCRdb's table, derived via immunoSEQ multiplex PCR, lists solely in-frame clones and lacks some. The table includes approximately 1,100 clones, roughly four fifths detected once. Repertoires were sampled repeatedly during chemoradiotherapy. This clonotype originated in a human donor with HPV-associated anogenital cancer. Specimen: tumor tissue, collected from a patient who underwent chemoradiotherapy. This rearrangement joins TRBV7-9 to TRBJ2-7; no definite D call. Written as DNA, the CDR3 is TGTGCCAGCAGCTCCGGACGTATCTACGAGCAGTACTTC. It specifies CASSSGRIYEQYF.